Below are 23 T cell receptor beta chains sequenced from a single sample in a study of T cell responses to AZD1222 COVID-19 vaccine (dated by TCRdb to the early 2020s). What this sample's time point label stands for: baseline before first vaccination. Preparation of the library involved the immunoSEQ multiplex PCR assay. Drawn from immuneACCESS, this table holds only the in-frame rearrangements with V and J called that TCRdb kept. Clones are partly lost; checked studies trace under half to an unresolved V gene and leave the rest unexplained. The table for this sample lists about 110,000 clones; around 87% of them were counted only once. 3.5% to 4.5% of the sample belongs to the ten largest clones. The source was peripheral blood, collected on day 0 of AZD1222 vaccination. The receptors here all came from an adult in good health.

This clone was seen a handful of times. V usage is TRBV4-3 and J usage is TRBJ2-6; TRBD2 might be the D (5 bases). The germline V gene encodes CDR1 LGHNA and CDR2 YSLEER. The CDR3 is 19 amino acids. V was trimmed by 0 bases and J by 0 bases, leaving 15 bases between them. CDR3 region: CASSQDLGDRRSGANVLTF. The DNA of the CDR3 is TGCGCCAGCAGCCAAGATCTCGGGGATCGTCGCTCTGGGGCCAACGTCCTGACTTTC.

Details on this clone: Distinct nucleotide sequences in the sample also encode this CDR3. The chain joins TRBV7-3 to TRBJ1-1; no clear D. Germline CDR1 SGHTA, CDR2 FQGTGA. CDR3 length equals 13 residues. V lost 5 bases and J lost 2, with 9 bases in between. CDR3 region: CASSRDRNTEAFF. CDR3 coding DNA: TGTGCCAGCAGCCGCGACCGTAACACTGAAGCTTTCTTT.

V and J are TRBV7-2 and TRBJ1-2; the D is unclear. Germline assignment: CDR1 SGHTA and CDR2 FQGNSA. The CDR3 loop spans 12 amino acids. The ends were cut back, 5 bases at V and 7 bases at J, with 11 bases in the middle. CDR3 DNA sequence: TGTGCCAGCAGCCCCCTGCTTCCTGGCTACACCTTC. It is translated as CASSPLLPGYTF.

The chain uses TRBV3-1 (or the pseudogene TRBV3-2) and TRBJ1-1; the D is unclear. CDR3 length: 14 amino acids. V was shortened by 4 bases and J by 1 base, with 10 bases between the two germline ends. Germline V gives CDR1 LGHDT, CDR2 YNNKEL (reference sequence). The CDR3 region has the DNA TGTGCCAGCAGCCTCCGCGACCGGAACACTGAAGCTTTCTTT. Its translation: CASSLRDRNTEAFF.

The chain combines TRBV4-1 with TRBJ1-1, with TRBD1 identical over 8 bases. The CDR3 runs 17 residues. Germline V gives CDR1 MGHRA, CDR2 YSYEKL. Trimming cost V 6 bases and J 2 bases; bases outside gene matches: 14. CDR3 DNA: TGCGCCAGCAGACAGACAGGGGCCCAACAATCAAACACTGAAGCTTTCTTT. Its translation is CASRQTGAQQSNTEAFF.

This chain connects TRBV7-9 to TRBJ1-2, with D unresolved. Looked up from germline, CDR1 is SEHNR and CDR2 is FQNEAQ (reference sequence). This CDR3 region has 15 residues. The V end lost 4 bases, the J end lost 6 bases, and 18 bases lay between the germline ends. CDR3 coding DNA: TGTGCCAGCAGCTCCTCGGGCAGGAGTTCTGATGGCTACACCTTC. It yields the protein CASSSSGRSSDGYTF.

The chain couples TRBV6-5 to TRBJ1-1, with D possibly matching TRBD1 (5 bases). Germline assignment: CDR1 MNHEY and CDR2 SVGAGI. The V gene lost 4 bases and the J gene lost 11 bases, with 20 bases spanning the gap. The CDR3 sequence is 14 residues long. CDR3 residues: CASSSIGTGSRAFF. The CDR3 bases are TGTGCCAGCAGTTCTATAGGGACTGGCTCAAGGGCTTTCTTT.

The chain combines TRBV6-5 with TRBJ1-5; perhaps TRBD1 as D (6 bases). This CDR3 has 15 residues. Trimming stripped 0 bases from V and 7 bases from J, with 13 bases between. CDR1 is MNHEY, CDR2 SVGAGI, per germline. The CDR3 nucleotides are TGTGCCAGCAGTTACTCGGGGGGCGCGGGGCAGCCCCAGCATTTT. It specifies CASSYSGGAGQPQHF.

This rearrangement joins TRBV7-2 to TRBJ1-3; D gene uncertain. V lost 1 base to trimming and J lost 0 bases, with 7 bases between them. This CDR3 spans 15 amino acids. Germline V gene sequence: CDR1 SGHTA, CDR2 FQGNSA. The CDR3 nucleotides are TGTGCCAGCAGCTTAGTTGGCCGCTCTGGAAACACCATATATTTT. Amino acid sequence: CASSLVGRSGNTIYF.

The chain employs TRBV28 and TRBJ1-2; TRBD1 matches at 11 bases. The CDR3 consists of 12 residues. Germline V gene lookup returns CDR1 MDHEN and CDR2 SYDVKM. The CDR3 loop reads CATVGTGGGYTF. The CDR3 DNA reads TGTGCTACAGTCGGGACAGGGGGAGGCTACACCTTC.

The chain combines TRBV4-3 with TRBJ1-2, with 8 bases lining up with TRBD1. V lost 4 bases, J lost 3 bases, and 7 bases stayed unmatched. The CDR3 contains 15 residues. Germline CDR1 and CDR2: LGHNA and YSLEER. The CDR3 protein is CASSPDRGGYYGYTF. CDR3 nucleotide sequence: TGCGCCAGCAGCCCTGACAGGGGAGGGTACTATGGCTACACCTTC.

The chain carries TRBV19 and TRBJ2-7, with D possibly TRBD2 on 6 matching bases. The CDR3 spans 13 residues. The ends were cut back, 5 bases at V and 3 bases at J, with 11 bases in the middle. The germline V gene has CDR1 LNHDA and CDR2 SQIVND (reference sequence). The CDR3 DNA reads TGTGCCAGTAGTCCGGACTATAACTACGAGCAGTACTTC. Encoded protein: CASSPDYNYEQYF. Complete variable domain (other parts from reference TRBV19 and TRBJ2-7): DGGITQSPKYLFRKEGQNVTLSCEQNLNHDAMYWYRQDPGQGLRLIYYSQIVNDFQKGDIAEGYSVSREKKESFPLTVTSAQKNPTAFYLCASSPDYNYEQYFGPGTRLTVT.

V and J are TRBV7-3 and TRBJ1-2, with D possibly matching TRBD1 (5 bases). The V end was cut by 5 bases, the J end by 9 bases, with 13 bases between. CDR1 and CDR2 from the germline V gene are SGHTA and FQGTGA. This CDR3 is 12 amino acids long. CDR3 loop: CASSATGGSYTF. The CDR3 bases are TGTGCCAGCAGCGCCACGGGGGGAAGCTACACCTTC.

This clone was found a few times. V is TRBV28 and J is TRBJ1-2; 7 nucleotides line up with TRBD1. The CDR3 extends over 14 amino acids. With 5 bases clipped from V and 4 bases from J, the junction kept 7 bases outside the gene matches. The germline V gene has CDR1 MDHEN and CDR2 SYDVKM. CDR3 bases: TGTGCCAGCAGTCAACGGACAGGAGCCTATGGCTACACCTTC. This sequence encodes CASSQRTGAYGYTF.

The chain employs TRBV11-2 and TRBJ1-2; tentatively, D is TRBD1 (6 bases). CDR1 is SGHAT and CDR2 is FQNNGV in the germline V gene. V was clipped by 3 bases and J by 0 bases, with 11 bases between them. This CDR3 comprises 15 residues. CDR3 amino acids: CASSFIQGSNYGYTF. CDR3 coding DNA: TGTGCCAGCAGCTTCATCCAGGGGTCTAACTATGGCTACACCTTC.

The J gene is TRBJ1-3, the V gene TRBV4-2; possible D gene TRBD1, 6 bases. The CDR3 loop spans 16 amino acids. Trimming took 3 bases from V and 4 from J, leaving 16 bases between them. Germline CDR1 is LGHNA and CDR2 is YNFKEQ. CDR3 nucleotide sequence: TGTGCCAGCAGCCATCCTCAGGGGACAAGGGGAAACACCATATATTTT. Translation: CASSHPQGTRGNTIYF.

This clone turned up a few times. The rearrangement joins TRBV4-3 to TRBJ1-1; no clear D. The length of the CDR3 is 13 residues. Trimming removed 2 bases from V and 7 bases from J, with 11 bases in between. The germline gives CDR1 LGHNA, CDR2 YSLEER. The CDR3 nucleotides are TGCGCCAGCAGCCAACTCCCCGGGAGTGAAGCTTTCTTT. Translation gives CASSQLPGSEAFF.

This sequence joins TRBV7-2 and TRBJ1-4; 7 bases are a match to TRBD1. Germline V gene data show CDR1 as SGHTA and CDR2 as FQGNSA. V lost 5 bases, J lost 8 bases, and 14 bases stayed unmatched. There are 16 residues in the CDR3. For the CDR3, the DNA is TGTGCCAGCAGCCCAAACCAGACAGGGACGCGGGAAAAACTGTTTTTT. Protein sequence: CASSPNQTGTREKLFF.

The V and J genes are TRBV6-5 and TRBJ2-3; D gene uncertain. Germline V gene data show CDR1 as MNHEY and CDR2 as SVGAGI. The CDR3 loop spans 12 amino acids. The germline V and J ends were trimmed by 5 bases and 6 bases, with 9 bases remaining between them. In DNA form, the CDR3 reads TGTGCCAGCAGTCCGAATAGCGATACGCAGTATTTT. The encoded protein is CASSPNSDTQYF.

In its sample, this clone was seen a few times. The chain links TRBV5-4 to TRBJ1-1; no firm D call. Trimming stripped 4 bases from V and 0 bases from J, with 10 bases between. Germline CDR1 SGHNT, CDR2 YYREEE (reference sequence). The CDR3 consists of 14 residues. The CDR3 is CASSRTAMNTEAFF. The CDR3 bases are TGTGCCAGCAGCAGGACGGCAATGAACACTGAAGCTTTCTTT.

The gene calls are TRBV9 and TRBJ2-3; D is ambiguous. Germline V gives CDR1 SGDLS, CDR2 YYNGEE. Trimming took off 4 bases at V and 6 bases at J, with 12 bases between the two ends. The CDR3 length is 13 residues. The DNA of the CDR3 is TGTGCCAGCAGCCTTTCCGACGGGGATACGCAGTATTTT. Its protein product is CASSLSDGDTQYF.

The gene calls are TRBV25-1 and TRBJ2-2; D remains unclear. CDR3 length: 11 residues. The V gene lost 2 bases and the J gene lost 8 bases, with 3 bases spanning the gap. Germline CDR1 is MGHDK and CDR2 is SYGVNS. The chain's CDR3 is CASSEKGELFF. The CDR3 DNA reads TGTGCCAGCAGTGAAAAGGGGGAGCTGTTTTTT.

The chain links TRBV29-1 to TRBJ1-1; TRBD1 matches at 10 bases. CDR1 and CDR2 from the germline V gene are SQVTM and ANQGSEA. The CDR3 is 13 residues long. Trimming at V came to 6 bases and at J to 3 bases, leaving 4 bases not matched to a gene. CDR3: CSVAGTGDTEAFF. CDR3 DNA: TGCAGCGTCGCCGGGACAGGGGACACTGAAGCTTTCTTT.